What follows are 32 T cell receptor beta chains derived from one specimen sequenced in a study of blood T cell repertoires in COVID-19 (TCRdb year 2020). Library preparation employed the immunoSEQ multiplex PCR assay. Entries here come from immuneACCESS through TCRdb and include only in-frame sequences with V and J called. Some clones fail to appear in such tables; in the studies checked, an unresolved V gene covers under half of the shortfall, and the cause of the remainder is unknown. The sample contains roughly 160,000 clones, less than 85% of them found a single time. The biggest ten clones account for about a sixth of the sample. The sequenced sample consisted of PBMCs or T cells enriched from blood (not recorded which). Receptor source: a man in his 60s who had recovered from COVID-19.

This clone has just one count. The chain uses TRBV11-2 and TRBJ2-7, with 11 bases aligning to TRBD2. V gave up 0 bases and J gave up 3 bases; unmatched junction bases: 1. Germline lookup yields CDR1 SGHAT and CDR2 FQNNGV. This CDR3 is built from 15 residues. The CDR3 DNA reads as TGTGCCAGCAGCTTAGAAGGGACTAGCGGCTACGAGCAGTACTTC. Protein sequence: CASSLEGTSGYEQYF.

The CDR3 loop reads CASSMGWTDEQYF. As DNA, the CDR3 is TGTGCCAGTAGTATGGGGTGGACAGACGAGCAGTACTTC. V is TRBV19 and J is TRBJ2-7, with a tentative D call TRBD1 (6 bases). The ends were cut back, 3 bases at V and 5 bases at J, with 11 bases in the middle. Germline CDR1 LNHDA, CDR2 SQIVND (reference sequence). The CDR3 consists of 13 residues.

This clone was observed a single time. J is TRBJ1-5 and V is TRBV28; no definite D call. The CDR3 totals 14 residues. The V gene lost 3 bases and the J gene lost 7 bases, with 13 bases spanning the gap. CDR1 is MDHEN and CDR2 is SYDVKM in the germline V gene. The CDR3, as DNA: TGTGCCAGCAGTTTGGCAGGTCTGGTGCAGCCCCAGCATTTT. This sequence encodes CASSLAGLVQPQHF.

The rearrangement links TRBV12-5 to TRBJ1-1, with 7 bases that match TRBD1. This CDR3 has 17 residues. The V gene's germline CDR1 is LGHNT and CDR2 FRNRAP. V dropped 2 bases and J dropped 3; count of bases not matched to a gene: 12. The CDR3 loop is CASGLSAYRGLDTEAFF. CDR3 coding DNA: TGTGCTAGTGGTTTGTCAGCCTACAGGGGATTGGACACTGAAGCTTTCTTT.

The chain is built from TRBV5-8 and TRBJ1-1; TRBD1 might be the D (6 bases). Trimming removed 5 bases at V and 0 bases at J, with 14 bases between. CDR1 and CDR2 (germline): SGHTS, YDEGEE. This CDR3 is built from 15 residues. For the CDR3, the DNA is TGTGCCAGCAGAAGACCTCAGGGGATGAACACTGAAGCTTTCTTT. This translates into CASRRPQGMNTEAFF.

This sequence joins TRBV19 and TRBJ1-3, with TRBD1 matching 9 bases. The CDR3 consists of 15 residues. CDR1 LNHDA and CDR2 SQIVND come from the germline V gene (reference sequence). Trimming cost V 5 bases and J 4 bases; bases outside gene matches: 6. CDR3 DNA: TGTGCCAGTAGTCCGGGACAGGGAACGGGAAACACCATATATTTT. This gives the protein CASSPGQGTGNTIYF. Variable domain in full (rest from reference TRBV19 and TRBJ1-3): DGGITQSPKYLFRKEGQNVTLSCEQNLNHDAMYWYRQDPGQGLRLIYYSQIVNDFQKGDIAEGYSVSREKKESFPLTVTSAQKNPTAFYLCASSPGQGTGNTIYFGEGSWLTVV.

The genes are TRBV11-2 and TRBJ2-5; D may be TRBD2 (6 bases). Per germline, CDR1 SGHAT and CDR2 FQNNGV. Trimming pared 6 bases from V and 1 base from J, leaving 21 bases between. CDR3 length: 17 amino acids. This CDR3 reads CASSRTGSATVQETQYF. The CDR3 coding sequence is TGTGCCAGCAGTCGTACCGGGAGCGCAACGGTCCAAGAGACCCAGTACTTC.

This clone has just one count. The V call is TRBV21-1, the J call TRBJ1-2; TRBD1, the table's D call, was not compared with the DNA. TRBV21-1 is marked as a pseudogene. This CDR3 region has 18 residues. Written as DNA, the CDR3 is TGTGCCAGCAGCTATAAGGGGCTCACAGGGGGCGCTGACTATGGCTACACCTTC. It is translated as CASSYKGLTGGADYGYTF.

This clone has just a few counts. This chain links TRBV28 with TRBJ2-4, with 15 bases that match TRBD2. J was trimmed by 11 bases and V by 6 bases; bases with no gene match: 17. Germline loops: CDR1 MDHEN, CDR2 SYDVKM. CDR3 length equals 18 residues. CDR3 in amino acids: CASRPPPGLAGGGAFQYF. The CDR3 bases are TGTGCCAGCAGGCCCCCGCCGGGACTAGCGGGAGGTGGGGCGTTTCAGTACTTC.

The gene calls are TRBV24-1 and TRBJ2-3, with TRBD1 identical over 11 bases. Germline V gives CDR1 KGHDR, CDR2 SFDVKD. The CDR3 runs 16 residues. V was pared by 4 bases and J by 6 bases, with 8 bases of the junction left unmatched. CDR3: CATSDFGTGGGDTQYF. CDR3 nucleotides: TGTGCCACCAGTGACTTCGGGACAGGGGGAGGTGATACGCAGTATTTT.

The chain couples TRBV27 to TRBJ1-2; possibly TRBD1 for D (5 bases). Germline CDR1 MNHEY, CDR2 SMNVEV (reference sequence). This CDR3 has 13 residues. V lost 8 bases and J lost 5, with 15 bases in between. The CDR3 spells CASAQGMIYGYTF. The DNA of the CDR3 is TGTGCCAGCGCCCAGGGCATGATTTATGGCTACACCTTC.

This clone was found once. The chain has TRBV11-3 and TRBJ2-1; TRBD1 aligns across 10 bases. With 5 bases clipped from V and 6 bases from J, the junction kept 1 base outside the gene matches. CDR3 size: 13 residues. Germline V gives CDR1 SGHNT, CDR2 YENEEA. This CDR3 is CASSGDRGNEQFF. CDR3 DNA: TGTGCCAGCAGCGGGGACAGGGGCAATGAGCAGTTCTTC.

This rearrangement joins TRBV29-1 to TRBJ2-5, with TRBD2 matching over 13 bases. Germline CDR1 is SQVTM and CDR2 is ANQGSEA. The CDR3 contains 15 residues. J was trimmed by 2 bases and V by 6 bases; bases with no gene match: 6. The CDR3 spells CSVEGGLAGQETQYF. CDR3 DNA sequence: TGCAGCGTCGAGGGGGGACTAGCGGGACAAGAGACCCAGTACTTC.

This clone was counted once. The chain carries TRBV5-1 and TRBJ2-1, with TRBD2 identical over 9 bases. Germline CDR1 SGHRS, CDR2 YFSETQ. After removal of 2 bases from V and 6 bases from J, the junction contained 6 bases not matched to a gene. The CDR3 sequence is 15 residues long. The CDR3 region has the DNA TGCGCCAGCAGCTTCGGAGGACTAGCGTTCAATGAGCAGTTCTTC. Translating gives CASSFGGLAFNEQFF.

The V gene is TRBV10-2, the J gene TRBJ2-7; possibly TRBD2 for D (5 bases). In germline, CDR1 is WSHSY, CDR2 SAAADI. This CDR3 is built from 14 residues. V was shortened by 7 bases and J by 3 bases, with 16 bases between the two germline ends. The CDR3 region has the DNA TGCGCCAGCACAGGATCGGGGTTTGGCTACGAGCAGTACTTC. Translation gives CASTGSGFGYEQYF.

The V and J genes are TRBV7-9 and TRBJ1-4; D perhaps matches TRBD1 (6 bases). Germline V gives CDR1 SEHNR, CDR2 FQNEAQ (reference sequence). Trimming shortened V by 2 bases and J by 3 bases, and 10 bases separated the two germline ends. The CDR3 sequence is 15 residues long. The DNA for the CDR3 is TGTGCCAGCAGCTTAACAGGGATGGCTAATGAAAAACTGTTTTTT. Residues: CASSLTGMANEKLFF.

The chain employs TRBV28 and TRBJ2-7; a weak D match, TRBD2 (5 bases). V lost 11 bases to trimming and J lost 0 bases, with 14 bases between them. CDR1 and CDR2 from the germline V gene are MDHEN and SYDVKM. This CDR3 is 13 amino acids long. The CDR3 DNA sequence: TGTGCCGGAGGAAAGTCTCTCTCCTACGAGCAGTACTTC. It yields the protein CAGGKSLSYEQYF. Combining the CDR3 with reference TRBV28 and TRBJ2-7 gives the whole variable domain DVKVTQSSRYLVKRTGEKVFLECVQDMDHENMFWYRQDPGLGLRLIYFSYDVKMKEKGDIPEGYSVSREKKERFSLILESASTNQTSMYLCAGGKSLSYEQYFGPGTRLTVT.

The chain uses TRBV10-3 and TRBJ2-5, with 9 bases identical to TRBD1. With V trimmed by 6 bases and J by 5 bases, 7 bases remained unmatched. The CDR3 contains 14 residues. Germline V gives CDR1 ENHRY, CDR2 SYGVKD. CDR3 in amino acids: CAISGTGSGETQYF. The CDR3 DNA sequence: TGTGCCATCAGCGGGACAGGGTCAGGGGAGACCCAGTACTTC.

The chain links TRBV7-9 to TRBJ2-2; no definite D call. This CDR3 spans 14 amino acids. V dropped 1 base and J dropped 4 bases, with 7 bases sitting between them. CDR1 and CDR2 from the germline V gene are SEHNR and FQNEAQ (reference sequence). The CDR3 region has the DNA TGTGCCAGCAGCTTAGTTTCGGTCACCGGGGAGCTGTTTTTT. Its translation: CASSLVSVTGELFF.

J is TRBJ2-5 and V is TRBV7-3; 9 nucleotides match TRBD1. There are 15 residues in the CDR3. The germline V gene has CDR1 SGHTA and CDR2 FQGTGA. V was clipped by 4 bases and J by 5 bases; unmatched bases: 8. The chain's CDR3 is CASSSYRGPGETQYF. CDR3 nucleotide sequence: TGTGCCAGCAGCTCGTACAGGGGGCCAGGGGAGACCCAGTACTTC. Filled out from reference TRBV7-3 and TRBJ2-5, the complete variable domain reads GAGVSQTPSNKVTEKGKYVELRCDPISGHTALYWYRQSLGQGPEFLIYFQGTGAADDSGLPNDRFFAVRPEGSVSTLKIQRTERGDSAVYLCASSSYRGPGETQYFGPGTRLLVL.

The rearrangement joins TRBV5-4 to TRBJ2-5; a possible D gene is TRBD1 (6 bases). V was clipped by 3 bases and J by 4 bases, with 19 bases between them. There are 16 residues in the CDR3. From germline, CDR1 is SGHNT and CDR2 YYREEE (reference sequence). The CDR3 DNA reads TGTGCCAGCAGCTCTTCCGGGACAAGCGTGATAGAGACCCAGTACTTC. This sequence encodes CASSSSGTSVIETQYF.

DNA of the CDR3: TGTGCCAGTAGTTCGGGACTAGCCTCCTACGAGCAGTACTTC. Residues: CASSSGLASYEQYF. The chain has TRBV19 and TRBJ2-7; 9 bases are a match to TRBD2. The junction had 2 bases not matched to a gene; V was cut back by 5 bases and J by 0 bases. The germline V gene encodes CDR1 LNHDA and CDR2 SQIVND (reference sequence). The CDR3 has 14 amino acids. The whole variable domain, filled in from reference TRBV19 and TRBJ2-7, reads DGGITQSPKYLFRKEGQNVTLSCEQNLNHDAMYWYRQDPGQGLRLIYYSQIVNDFQKGDIAEGYSVSREKKESFPLTVTSAQKNPTAFYLCASSSGLASYEQYFGPGTRLTVT.

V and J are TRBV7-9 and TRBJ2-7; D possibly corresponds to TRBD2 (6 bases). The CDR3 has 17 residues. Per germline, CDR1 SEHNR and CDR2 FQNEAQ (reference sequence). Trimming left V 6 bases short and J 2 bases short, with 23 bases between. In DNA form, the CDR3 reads TGTGCCAGCAGTCGGGGTCCGGGGGAATCATACGCCTACGAGCAGTACTTC. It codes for CASSRGPGESYAYEQYF.

This CDR3 is CASSLQGGVTNEKLFF. CDR3 nucleotide sequence: TGTGCCAGCAGCTTACAGGGAGGGGTAACTAATGAAAAACTGTTTTTT. This rearrangement joins TRBV11-2 to TRBJ1-4; maybe TRBD1 (5 bases). Trimming took 2 bases from V and 1 from J, leaving 11 bases between them. The CDR3 runs to 16 residues. The germline V gene encodes CDR1 SGHAT and CDR2 FQNNGV.

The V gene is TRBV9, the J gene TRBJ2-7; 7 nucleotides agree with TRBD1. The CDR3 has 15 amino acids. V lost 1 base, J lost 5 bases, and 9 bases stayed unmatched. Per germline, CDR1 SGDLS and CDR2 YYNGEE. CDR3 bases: TGTGCCAGCAGCGTAACTAGTACAGGGGTGGACGAGCAGTACTTC. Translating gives CASSVTSTGVDEQYF.

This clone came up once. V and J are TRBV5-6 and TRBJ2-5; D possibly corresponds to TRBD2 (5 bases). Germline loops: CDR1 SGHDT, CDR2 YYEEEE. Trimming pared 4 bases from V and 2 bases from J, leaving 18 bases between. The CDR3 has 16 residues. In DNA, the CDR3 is TGTGCCAGCAGCCATACGGCGGGTCTTGGGCAAGAGACCCAGTACTTC. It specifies CASSHTAGLGQETQYF.

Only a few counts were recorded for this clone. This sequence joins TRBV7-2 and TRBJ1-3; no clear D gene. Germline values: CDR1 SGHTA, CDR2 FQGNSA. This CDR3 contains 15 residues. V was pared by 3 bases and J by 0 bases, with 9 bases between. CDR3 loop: CASSLIGGSGNTIYF. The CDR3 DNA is TGTGCCAGCAGCTTGATCGGCGGCTCTGGAAACACCATATATTTT.

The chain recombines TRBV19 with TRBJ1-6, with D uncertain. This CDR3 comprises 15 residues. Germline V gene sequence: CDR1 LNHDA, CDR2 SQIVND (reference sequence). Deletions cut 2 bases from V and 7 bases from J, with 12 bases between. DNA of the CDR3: TGTGCCAGTAGTATAACCAGTCTTGAAAATTCACCCCTCCACTTT. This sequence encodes CASSITSLENSPLHF.

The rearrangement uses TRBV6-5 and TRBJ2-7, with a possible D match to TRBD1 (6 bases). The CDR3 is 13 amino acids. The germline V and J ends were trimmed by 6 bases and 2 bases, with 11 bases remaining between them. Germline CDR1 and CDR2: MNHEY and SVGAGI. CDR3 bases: TGTGCCAGCAGCTCAGGGACACCCTACGAGCAGTACTTC. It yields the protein CASSSGTPYEQYF.

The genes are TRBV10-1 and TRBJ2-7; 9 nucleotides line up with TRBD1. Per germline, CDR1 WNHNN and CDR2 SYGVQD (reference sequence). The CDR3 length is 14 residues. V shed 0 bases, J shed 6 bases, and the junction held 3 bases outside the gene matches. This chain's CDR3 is CASSESQGACEQYF. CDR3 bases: TGCGCCAGCAGTGAGTCACAGGGGGCATGCGAGCAGTACTTC.

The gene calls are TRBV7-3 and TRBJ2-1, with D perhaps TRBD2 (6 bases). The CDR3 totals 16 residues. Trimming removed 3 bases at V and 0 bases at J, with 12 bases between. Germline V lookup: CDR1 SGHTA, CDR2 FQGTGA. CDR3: CASSLRGVSSYNEQFF. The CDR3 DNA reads TGTGCCAGCAGCTTGCGCGGGGTAAGCTCCTACAATGAGCAGTTCTTC.

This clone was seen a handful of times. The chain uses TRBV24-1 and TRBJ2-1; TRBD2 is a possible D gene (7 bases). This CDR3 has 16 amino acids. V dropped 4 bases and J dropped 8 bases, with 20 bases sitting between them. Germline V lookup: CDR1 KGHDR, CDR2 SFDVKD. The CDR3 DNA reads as TGTGCCACCAGTGAGTTCTCGGGGGGCTTACTCGATGAGCAGTTCTTC. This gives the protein CATSEFSGGLLDEQFF.